The 14 T cell receptor beta chains in this list originate from one sample, sequenced in a study of graft-versus-host responses after intestinal transplantation. Co-plating was performed using 200,000 CFSE-labeled responder cells and 200,000 irradiated, violet-dye-labeled stimulator cells. Assay used: immunoSEQ multiplex PCR; TCRdb lists only in-frame clones, some missing. The sample has some 19,000 clones; around two fifths are singletons. Sequences were derived from alloreactive CD8+ T cells from a mixed lymphocyte reaction culture, sampled before intestinal transplant. The sample's subset: CFSE-low proliferating T cells sorted from approximately 6-day pre-transplant mixed lymphocyte reaction (GvH or HvG direction). The receptors derive from a human patient who received an intestinal transplant.

This clone has more than one count but fewer than ten. V gene TRBV20-1 combines with J gene TRBJ2-5; D tentatively reads TRBD1 or TRBD2 (5 bases each). The V end lost 7 bases, the J end lost 2 bases, and 8 bases lay between the germline ends. The germline V gene encodes CDR1 DFQATT and CDR2 SNEGSKA (reference sequence). This CDR3 region has 11 residues. The CDR3: CSVGTQETQYF. CDR3 in DNA: TGCAGTGTCGGGACGCAAGAGACCCAGTACTTC.

In nucleotides, the CDR3 is TGTGCCAGCATTTCCGGGACAGGGGACTACGAGCAGTACTTC. Its translation is CASISGTGDYEQYF. V usage is TRBV6-5 and J usage is TRBJ2-7, with TRBD1 matching 10 bases. The germline V gene encodes CDR1 MNHEY and CDR2 SVGAGI. The V gene end was trimmed by 7 bases and the J gene end by 3 bases; junction bases not matched to a gene: 6. The CDR3 sequence is 14 residues long.

This chain links TRBV5-4 with TRBJ1-1; D might be TRBD1 (5 bases). The V gene lost 4 bases and the J gene lost 13 bases, with 17 bases spanning the gap. This CDR3 has 12 residues. The germline CDR1 and CDR2 sequences are SGHNT and YYREEE (reference sequence). CDR3 DNA sequence: TGTGCCAGCAGCCTACCGGGCCTCAGGGATTTCTTT. It specifies CASSLPGLRDFF.

This clone turned up a few times. The V call is TRBV21-1, the J call TRBJ2-7. TRBV21-1 is described as a pseudogene. The CDR3 is 12 residues long. The CDR3 spells CASSKGLNEQYF. Here the CDR3 DNA reads TGTGCCAGCAGCAAAGGGTTGAACGAGCAGTACTTC.

The chain carries TRBV5-1 and TRBJ2-1, with 7 positions matching TRBD2. The germline CDR1 and CDR2 sequences are SGHRS and YFSETQ. V was pared by 0 bases and J by 6 bases, with 6 bases of the junction left unmatched. The CDR3 runs to 15 residues. DNA of the CDR3: TGCGCCAGCAGCTTGGGGGCGGGAGCGGGCAATGAGCAGTTCTTC. Protein: CASSLGAGAGNEQFF.

This clone was recorded a few times. The chain uses TRBV27 and TRBJ2-1; D might be TRBD1 or TRBD2, each matching 5 bases. V was clipped by 2 bases and J by 10 bases, with 18 bases between them. CDR1 is MNHEY and CDR2 is SMNVEV in the germline V gene (reference sequence). The CDR3 length is 15 residues. The CDR3 loop is CASSLSGAYWGEQFF. The CDR3 nucleotides read TGTGCCAGCAGTTTAAGCGGAGCATATTGGGGGGAGCAGTTCTTC.

The chain joins TRBV10-1 to TRBJ2-5; 14 nucleotides line up with TRBD2. The junction had 3 bases not matched to a gene; V was cut back by 4 bases and J by 5 bases. The germline V gene has CDR1 WNHNN and CDR2 SYGVQD (reference sequence). The CDR3 spans 15 residues. The CDR3: CASSGGLAGAETQYF. CDR3 DNA sequence: TGCGCCAGCAGTGGGGGACTAGCGGGAGCGGAGACCCAGTACTTC.

DNA of the CDR3: TGTGCCAGCTCACCTGCGGGACAAAGCTCCTACGAGCAGTACTTC. It is translated as CASSPAGQSSYEQYF. The chain combines TRBV18 with TRBJ2-7, with D perhaps assigned TRBD1 or TRBD2 (6 bases each). Germline CDR1 reads KGHSH; CDR2 reads LQKENI. V lost 3 bases to trimming and J lost 0 bases, with 12 bases between them. The CDR3 runs to 15 residues.

The chain couples TRBV11-3 to TRBJ2-1; 10 bases match TRBD2. The V gene's germline CDR1 is SGHNT and CDR2 YENEEA. Germline trimming cut 2 bases from V and 9 bases from J; bases unmatched to any gene: 7. The CDR3 has 15 residues. As DNA, the CDR3 is TGTGCCAGCAGCTTAACAGCTAGCGGGAGCTCTGAGCAGTTCTTC. This gives the protein CASSLTASGSSEQFF.

The chain couples TRBV5-1 to TRBJ2-1; 13 nucleotides line up with TRBD2. The CDR3 is made up of 16 amino acids. CDR1 SGHRS and CDR2 YFSETQ come from the germline V gene. V lost 2 bases and J lost 3; bases outside the gene matches: 2. The CDR3 nucleotides are TGCGCCAGCAGCTTAGGGACTAGCGGGATCTACAATGAGCAGTTCTTC. Protein product: CASSLGTSGIYNEQFF.

This clone counts as medium-sized (0.01 to 0.1%). The chain combines TRBV28 with TRBJ1-2; 7 nucleotides agree with TRBD1. Germline CDR1 MDHEN, CDR2 SYDVKM. Trimming took 6 bases from V and 0 from J; bases not matched to a gene: 1. The CDR3 consists of 13 residues. CDR3 region: CASRGTANYGYTF. The DNA for the CDR3 is TGTGCCAGCAGGGGGACAGCTAACTATGGCTACACCTTC.

The chain couples TRBV6-6 to TRBJ1-5, with D hard to call. CDR1 is MNHNY and CDR2 is SVGAGI in the germline V gene (reference sequence). The CDR3 contains 16 residues. V was clipped by 4 bases and J by 5 bases, with 18 bases between them. CDR3 protein: CASSFPPGGRDQPQHF. CDR3 coding DNA: TGTGCCAGCAGTTTTCCCCCCGGAGGGAGAGATCAGCCCCAGCATTTT.

The V gene is TRBV2, the J gene TRBJ2-1, with 7 nucleotides matching TRBD2. The CDR3 runs 14 residues. V shed 4 bases and J 6 bases; nucleotides not matched to a gene: 6. Germline V gene sequence: CDR1 SNHLY, CDR2 FYNNEI. The CDR3 nucleotides are TGTGCCAGCAGTGGCCGGGACTACCGCAATGAGCAGTTCTTC. Encoded protein: CASSGRDYRNEQFF.

The rearrangement links TRBV6-5 to TRBJ1-2; 7 bases are shared with TRBD1. Germline V CDR1 and CDR2: MNHEY, SVGAGI. J was trimmed by 6 bases and V by 6 bases; bases with no gene match: 7. This CDR3 comprises 13 residues. CDR3 residues: CASSVTGSDGYTF. For the CDR3, the DNA is TGTGCCAGCAGCGTGACAGGGTCGGATGGCTACACCTTC.